These 24 T cell receptor beta chains came from one sample sequenced in a study of cytomegalovirus exposure and HLA in healthy donors. The PCR had 60 Vbeta and 13 Jbeta primers. Data came from immunoSEQ multiplex PCR; TCRdb stores just in-frame clones and leaves some out. This sample yields fewer than 250,000 clones, of which approximately 81% are seen a single time; about 3% belongs to the top ten. The specimen was PBMCs. These receptor sequences come from a man younger than 45 in good health and CMV-seronegative.

The chain couples TRBV5-6 to TRBJ2-7; 7 nucleotides match TRBD2. The J segment lost 2 bases and the V segment lost 0 bases, leaving 8 bases of the junction unmatched. The CDR3 consists of 16 residues. Germline V gene sequence: CDR1 SGHDT, CDR2 YYEEEE. CDR3 amino acids: CASSLGGGLSTYEQYF. DNA of the CDR3: TGTGCCAGCAGCTTGGGGGGGGGTCTTTCAACCTACGAGCAGTACTTC.

The chain links TRBV2 to TRBJ1-5; D might be TRBD1 (6 bases). The germline V and J ends were trimmed by 5 bases and 0 bases, with 11 bases remaining between them. CDR1 is SNHLY, CDR2 FYNNEI, per germline. This CDR3 contains 15 residues. CDR3 protein: CASSTGTYSNQPQHF. The CDR3 DNA sequence: TGTGCCAGCAGTACAGGGACCTATAGCAATCAGCCCCAGCATTTT.

The gene calls are TRBV5-1 and TRBJ2-7, with D possibly being TRBD1 (6 bases). Germline CDR1 SGHRS, CDR2 YFSETQ. V was cut by 0 bases and J by 2 bases, with 15 bases left in between. This CDR3 comprises 16 residues. The CDR3 protein is CASSLDPDRTTYEQYF. The CDR3 DNA sequence: TGCGCCAGCAGCTTGGACCCGGACAGAACAACCTACGAGCAGTACTTC. The full variable domain, completed using reference TRBV5-1 and TRBJ2-7, is KAGVTQTPRYLIKTRGQQVTLSCSPISGHRSVSWYQQTPGQGLQFLFEYFSETQRNKGNFPGRFSGRQFSNSRSEMNVSTLELGDSALYLCASSLDPDRTTYEQYFGPGTRLTVT.

The chain recombines TRBV7-9 with TRBJ2-5; 9 bases fit TRBD2. The CDR3 has 15 amino acids. V lost 2 bases to trimming and J lost 9 bases; unmatched junction nucleotides: 10. Germline assignment: CDR1 SEHNR and CDR2 FQNEAQ (reference sequence). CDR3 sequence reads: CASSLYASGARAQYF. The CDR3 DNA follows: TGTGCCAGCAGCTTATACGCTAGCGGGGCCAGGGCCCAGTACTTC. The variable domain in full, completed from reference TRBV7-9 and TRBJ2-5, reads DTGVSQNPRHKITKRGQNVTFRCDPISEHNRLYWYRQTLGQGPEFLTYFQNEAQLEKSRLLSDRFSAERPKGSFSTLEIQRTEQGDSAMYLCASSLYASGARAQYFGPGTRLLVL.

This clone was detected once. The J gene is TRBJ1-2, the V gene TRBV5-8; D is unresolved. Germline CDR1 is SGHTS and CDR2 is YDEGEE. V was pared by 7 bases and J by 4 bases, with 14 bases between. This CDR3 comprises 13 residues. CDR3 sequence (DNA): TGTGCCAGCTTCTTCGGAGTCGGCTATGGCTACACCTTC. This sequence encodes CASFFGVGYGYTF.

This clone was picked up a small number of times. The chain has TRBV6-1 and TRBJ1-5, with D maybe TRBD1 (5 bases). The CDR3 is 13 amino acids. Germline-derived CDR1 and CDR2 are MNHNS and SASEGT. CDR3 nucleotide sequence: TGTGTCTCTAGGAGCAGGGAAAATCAGCCCCAGCATTTT. Its translation is CVSRSRENQPQHF.

The rearrangement links TRBV4-3 to TRBJ1-2; D ambiguous. CDR3 length: 15 amino acids. V lost 0 bases and J lost 2, with 10 bases in between. Germline V gene data show CDR1 as LGHNA and CDR2 as YSLEER. CDR3 sequence reads: CASSQEARLNYGYTF. DNA of the CDR3: TGCGCCAGCAGCCAAGAGGCTAGACTAAACTATGGCTACACCTTC.

The rearrangement uses TRBV5-1 and TRBJ2-2; 10 bases agree with TRBD1. Germline-derived CDR1 and CDR2 are SGHRS and YFSETQ. V gave up 0 bases and J gave up 5 bases; unmatched junction bases: 7. CDR3 size: 17 residues. CDR3: CASSLATGTGVTGELFF. Here the CDR3 DNA reads TGCGCCAGCAGCTTGGCGACCGGGACAGGGGTAACCGGGGAGCTGTTTTTT.

The chain links TRBV11-2 to TRBJ1-5; D unresolved. Germline CDR1 and CDR2: SGHAT and FQNNGV. V lost 0 bases and J lost 7, with 7 bases in between. This CDR3 has 13 residues. DNA for the CDR3: TGTGCCAGCAGCTTAGATCTTGCGCAGCCCCAGCATTTT. Translation gives CASSLDLAQPQHF. The variable domain in full, with the rest retrieved from reference TRBV11-2 and TRBJ1-5, is EAGVAQSPRYKIIEKRQSVAFWCNPISGHATLYWYQQILGQGPKLLIQFQNNGVVDDSQLPKDRFSAERLKGVDSTLKIQPAKLEDSAVYLCASSLDLAQPQHFGDGTRLSIL.

The V and J genes are TRBV19 and TRBJ1-1; 8 nucleotides agree with TRBD1. The CDR3 loop spans 16 amino acids. V gave up 5 bases and J gave up 0 bases; unmatched junction bases: 8. CDR1 and CDR2 (germline): LNHDA, SQIVND (reference sequence). Here the CDR3 reads CASSAHGTGLNTEAFF. CDR3 in DNA: TGTGCCAGTAGTGCCCACGGGACAGGACTGAACACTGAAGCTTTCTTT.

The V and J genes are TRBV5-1 and TRBJ2-7; 10 bases fit TRBD2. Germline lookup yields CDR1 SGHRS and CDR2 YFSETQ. CDR3 length: 15 amino acids. Germline trimming cut 2 bases from V and 3 bases from J; bases unmatched to any gene: 5. CDR3 loop: CASSLTSGDYYEQYF. The CDR3 bases are TGCGCCAGCAGCTTAACTAGCGGGGACTACTACGAGCAGTACTTC.

V gene TRBV5-4 combines with J gene TRBJ2-7, with D possibly being TRBD1 (5 bases). The V gene's germline CDR1 is SGHNT and CDR2 YYREEE (reference sequence). The CDR3 is 13 residues long. Trimming cost V 4 bases and J 4 bases, with 12 bases left between them. DNA for the CDR3: TGTGCCAGCAGCCCCGAGACAGAGTACGAGCAGTACTTC. Amino acids: CASSPETEYEQYF. Combining the CDR3 with reference TRBV5-4 and TRBJ2-7 gives the whole variable domain ETGVTQSPTHLIKTRGQQVTLRCSSQSGHNTVSWYQQALGQGPQFIFQYYREEENGRGNFPPRFSGLQFPNYSSELNVNALELDDSALYLCASSPETEYEQYFGPGTRLTVT.

This clone was seen only once. J is TRBJ2-7 and V is TRBV14, with 7 bases lining up with TRBD1. J lost 2 bases, V lost 3 bases, and 1 base had no gene match. The CDR3 loop spans 13 amino acids. Germline assignment: CDR1 SGHDN and CDR2 FVKESK. CDR3 DNA sequence: TGTGCCAGCAGCCACAGGGGGACCTACGAGCAGTACTTC. It specifies CASSHRGTYEQYF.

The sample holds a few counts of this clone. This chain connects TRBV7-9 to TRBJ2-3; D remains unclear. The CDR3 extends over 13 amino acids. Germline-derived CDR1 and CDR2 are SEHNR and FQNEAQ (reference sequence). Trimming removed 5 bases from V and 5 bases from J, with 11 bases in between. CDR3 nucleotides: TGTGCCAGCAGCCCCCCGGGTGGAGATACGCAGTATTTT. It translates to CASSPPGGDTQYF.

The rearrangement links TRBV27 to TRBJ2-4, with 8 bases matching TRBD1. The trim removed 5 bases at V and 11 bases at J, leaving 17 bases unmatched. Per the germline V gene, CDR1 is MNHEY and CDR2 is SMNVEV (reference sequence). The CDR3 contains 16 residues. The CDR3 DNA is TGTGCCAGCAGTCCGTTTACCGGGACAGGAGGTTTCCTTCAGTACTTC. This encodes CASSPFTGTGGFLQYF.

This clone has a single count. This chain uses TRBV7-8 with TRBJ1-5; TRBD1 aligns across 8 bases. V trimming: 1 base; J trimming: 9 bases; junction bases outside the gene matches: 11. Germline-derived CDR1 and CDR2 are SGHVS and FQNEAQ. The CDR3 sequence is 16 residues long. CDR3: CASSLGQGAASMPQHF. The DNA for the CDR3 is TGTGCCAGCAGCTTAGGCCAGGGGGCCGCCAGCATGCCCCAGCATTTT.

This chain links TRBV9 with TRBJ2-3; no clear D gene. The CDR3 is 18 amino acids. Germline V lookup: CDR1 SGDLS, CDR2 YYNGEE. The V end was cut by 1 base, the J end by 2 bases, with 20 bases between. CDR3 amino acids: CASSVPLPPVPSTDTQYF. The CDR3 DNA is TGTGCCAGCAGCGTACCCCTCCCACCGGTCCCGTCCACAGATACGCAGTATTTT. Filled out from reference TRBV9 and TRBJ2-3, the complete variable domain reads DSGVTQTPKHLITATGQRVTLRCSPRSGDLSVYWYQQSLDQGLQFLIQYYNGEERAKGNILERFSAQQFPDLHSELNLSSLELGDSALYFCASSVPLPPVPSTDTQYFGPGTRLTVL.

V gene TRBV29-1 combines with J gene TRBJ2-1; 9 nucleotides align to TRBD2. V lost 1 base and J lost 2; bases outside the gene matches: 3. The V gene's germline CDR1 is SQVTM and CDR2 ANQGSEA. This CDR3 region has 15 residues. CDR3 nucleotides: TGCAGCGTTGAAGGAGCTAGCGGGGCCTACAATGAGCAGTTCTTC. It translates to CSVEGASGAYNEQFF.

The chain is built from TRBV5-6 and TRBJ1-1; weak D call: TRBD1 (6 bases). V was clipped by 4 bases and J by 5 bases, with 18 bases between them. The CDR3 extends over 15 amino acids. Germline values: CDR1 SGHDT, CDR2 YYEEEE. The CDR3 nucleotides read TGTGCCAGCAGCGGTACAGGGAGCGTTTGGACTGAAGCTTTCTTT. Its protein is CASSGTGSVWTEAFF.

This clone was seen a few times. The chain joins TRBV14 to TRBJ2-1, with 9 bases that match TRBD2. The germline V gene has CDR1 SGHDN and CDR2 FVKESK. The CDR3 runs 14 residues. After removal of 10 bases from V and 4 bases from J, the junction contained 8 bases not matched to a gene. The CDR3: CATSGTSSYNEQFF. CDR3 DNA sequence: TGTGCCACCTCAGGGACTAGCTCTTACAATGAGCAGTTCTTC.

The J gene is TRBJ1-4, the V gene TRBV5-8; 10 bases line up with TRBD1. Per the germline V gene, CDR1 is SGHTS and CDR2 is YDEGEE. V was pared by 5 bases and J by 8 bases, with 12 bases of the junction left unmatched. The CDR3 contains 16 residues. This CDR3 is CASREGQGMRGEKLFF. The CDR3 coding sequence is TGTGCCAGCAGGGAGGGACAGGGGATGCGAGGAGAAAAACTGTTTTTT.

The chain employs TRBV29-1 and TRBJ1-5; 9 bases fit TRBD1. Germline-derived CDR1 and CDR2 are SQVTM and ANQGSEA. This CDR3 spans 14 amino acids. With 5 bases clipped from V and 6 bases from J, the junction kept 8 bases outside the gene matches. As DNA, the CDR3 is TGCAGCGTTAAAGGAGGGACAGGGACTCAGCCCCAGCATTTT. Translating gives CSVKGGTGTQPQHF.

The genes are TRBV7-8 and TRBJ2-7; weak D call: TRBD2 (5 bases). The CDR3 sequence is 13 residues long. The germline V gene has CDR1 SGHVS and CDR2 FQNEAQ. Trimming took 3 bases from V and 3 from J, leaving 9 bases between them. The CDR3: CASSLQEGYEQYF. The CDR3 nucleotides read TGTGCCAGCAGCTTGCAAGAGGGCTACGAGCAGTACTTC. Full variable domain (missing parts from reference TRBV7-8 and TRBJ2-7): GAGVSQSPRYKVAKRGQDVALRCDPISGHVSLFWYQQALGQGPEFLTYFQNEAQLDKSGLPSDRFFAERPEGSVSTLKIQRTQQEDSAVYLCASSLQEGYEQYFGPGTRLTVT.

This chain joins TRBV19 and TRBJ1-5; the D is unclear. The V and J ends lost 5 bases and 9 bases respectively, with 17 bases between them. Germline assignment: CDR1 LNHDA and CDR2 SQIVND (reference sequence). The CDR3 extends over 14 amino acids. CDR3 sequence reads: CASSLRVGRGPQHF. The CDR3, as DNA: TGTGCCAGTAGTCTCCGGGTCGGAAGAGGGCCCCAGCATTTT.